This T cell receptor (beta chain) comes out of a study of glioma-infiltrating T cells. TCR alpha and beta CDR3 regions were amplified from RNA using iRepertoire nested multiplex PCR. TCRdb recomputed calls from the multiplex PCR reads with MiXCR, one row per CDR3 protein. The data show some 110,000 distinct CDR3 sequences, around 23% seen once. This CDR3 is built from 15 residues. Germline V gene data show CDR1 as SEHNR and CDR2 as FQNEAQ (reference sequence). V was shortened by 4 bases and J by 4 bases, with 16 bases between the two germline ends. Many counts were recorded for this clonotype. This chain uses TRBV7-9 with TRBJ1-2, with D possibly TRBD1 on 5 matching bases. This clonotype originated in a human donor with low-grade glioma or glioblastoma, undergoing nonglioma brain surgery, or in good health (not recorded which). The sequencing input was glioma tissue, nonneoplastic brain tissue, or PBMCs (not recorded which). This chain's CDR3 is CASSSISGTVYGYTF. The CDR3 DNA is TGTGCCAGCAGCTCCATATCAGGGACGGTCTATGGCTACACCTTC.